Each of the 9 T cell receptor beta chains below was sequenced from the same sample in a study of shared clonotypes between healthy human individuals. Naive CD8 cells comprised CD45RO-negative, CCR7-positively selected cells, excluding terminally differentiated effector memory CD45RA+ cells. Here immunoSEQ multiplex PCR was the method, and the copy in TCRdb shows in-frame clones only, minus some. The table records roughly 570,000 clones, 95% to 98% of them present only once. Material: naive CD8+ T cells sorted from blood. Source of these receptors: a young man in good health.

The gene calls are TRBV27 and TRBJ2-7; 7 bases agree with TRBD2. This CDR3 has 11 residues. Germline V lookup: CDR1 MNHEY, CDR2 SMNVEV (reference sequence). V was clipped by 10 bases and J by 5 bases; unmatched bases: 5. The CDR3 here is CAIFRGDEQYF. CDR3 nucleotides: TGTGCCATCTTCCGGGGGGACGAGCAGTACTTC.

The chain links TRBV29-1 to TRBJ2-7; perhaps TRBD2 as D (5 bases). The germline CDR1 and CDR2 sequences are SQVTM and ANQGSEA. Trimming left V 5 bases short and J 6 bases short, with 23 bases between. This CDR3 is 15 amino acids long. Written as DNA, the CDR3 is TGCAGCGTTTCCTTAGAGCAGCGGCTGATGGGCGAGCAGTACTTC. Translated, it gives CSVSLEQRLMGEQYF.

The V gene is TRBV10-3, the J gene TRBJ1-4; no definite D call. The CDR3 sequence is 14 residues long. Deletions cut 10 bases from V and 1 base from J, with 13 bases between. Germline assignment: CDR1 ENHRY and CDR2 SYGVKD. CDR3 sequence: CATYSGRTNEKLFF. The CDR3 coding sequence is TGTGCCACTTATAGTGGGAGAACTAATGAAAAACTGTTTTTT.

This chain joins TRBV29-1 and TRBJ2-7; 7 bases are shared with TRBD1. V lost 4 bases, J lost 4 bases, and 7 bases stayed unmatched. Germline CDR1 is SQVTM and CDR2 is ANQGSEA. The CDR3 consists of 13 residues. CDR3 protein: CSVGTGDKYEQYF. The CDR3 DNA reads TGCAGCGTTGGGACAGGTGACAAGTACGAGCAGTACTTC.

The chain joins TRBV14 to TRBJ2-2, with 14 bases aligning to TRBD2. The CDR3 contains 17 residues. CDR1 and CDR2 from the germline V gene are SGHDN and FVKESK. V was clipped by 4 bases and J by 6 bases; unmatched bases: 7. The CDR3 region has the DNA TGTGCCAGCAGCCCTTCGACTAGCGGGAGGGCCCCCGGGGAGCTGTTTTTT. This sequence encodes CASSPSTSGRAPGELFF.

The CDR3 here is CASSLDGGTEAFF. The CDR3 DNA follows: TGTGCCAGCAGCTTAGATGGGGGCACTGAAGCTTTCTTT. The chain joins TRBV7-2 to TRBJ1-1, with D perhaps TRBD1 (5 bases). Trimming shortened V by 1 base and J by 4 bases, and 7 bases separated the two germline ends. Germline CDR1 reads SGHTA; CDR2 reads FQGNSA. CDR3 length: 13 amino acids.

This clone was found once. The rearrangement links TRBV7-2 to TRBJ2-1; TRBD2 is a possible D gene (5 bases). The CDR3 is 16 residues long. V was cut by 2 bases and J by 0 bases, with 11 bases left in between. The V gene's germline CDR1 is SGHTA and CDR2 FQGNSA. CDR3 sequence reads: CASSLLVGISYNEQFF. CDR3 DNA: TGTGCCAGCAGCTTACTGGTCGGGATCTCCTACAATGAGCAGTTCTTC.

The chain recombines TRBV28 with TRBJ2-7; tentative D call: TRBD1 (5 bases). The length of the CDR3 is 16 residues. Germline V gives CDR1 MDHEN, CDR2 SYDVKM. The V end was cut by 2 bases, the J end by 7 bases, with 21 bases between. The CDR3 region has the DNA TGTGCCAGCAGTTTAACTGTCAGGGAAATCTCGTGGGAGCAGTACTTC. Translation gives CASSLTVREISWEQYF.

The CDR3 here is CSVEFVSGNTIYF. In DNA, the CDR3 is TGCAGCGTTGAGTTCGTTTCTGGAAACACCATATATTTT. J is TRBJ1-3 and V is TRBV29-1, with D unresolved. The germline V gene has CDR1 SQVTM and CDR2 ANQGSEA. The ends were cut back, 3 bases at V and 1 base at J, with 7 bases in the middle. The CDR3 length is 13 residues.